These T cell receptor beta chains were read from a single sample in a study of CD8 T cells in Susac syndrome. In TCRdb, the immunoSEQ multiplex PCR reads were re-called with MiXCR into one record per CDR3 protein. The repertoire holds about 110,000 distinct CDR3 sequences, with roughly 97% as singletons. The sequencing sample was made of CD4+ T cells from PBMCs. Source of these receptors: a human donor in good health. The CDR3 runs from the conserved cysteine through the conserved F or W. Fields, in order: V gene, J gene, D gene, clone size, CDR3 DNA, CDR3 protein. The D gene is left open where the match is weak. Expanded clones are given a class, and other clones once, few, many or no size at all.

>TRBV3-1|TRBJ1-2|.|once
TGTGCCAGCAGCCAAGAGTCACGAGCTAACTATGGCTACACCTTC
CASSQESRANYGYTF
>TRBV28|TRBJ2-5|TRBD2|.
TGTGCCAGCAGTCCCCTTGGAAGTAGCGGGGGGGCCGGAGGGGAGACCCAGTACTTC
CASSPLGSSGGAGGETQYF
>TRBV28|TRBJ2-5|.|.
TGTGCCACAGGACAGACAAACCAAGAGACCCAGTACTTC
CATGQTNQETQYF
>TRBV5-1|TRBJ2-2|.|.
TGCGCCAGCAGCTTGGGGAACACTGCGAACACCGGGGAGCTGTTTTTT
CASSLGNTANTGELFF
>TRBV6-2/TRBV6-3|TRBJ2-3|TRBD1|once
TGTGCCAGCAGGGACAGGGCCCCAGATACGCAGTATTTT
CASRDRAPDTQYF
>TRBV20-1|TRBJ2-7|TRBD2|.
TGCAGTGCTATGATGGGACTACCGAGCTCCTACGAGCAGTACTTC
CSAMMGLPSSYEQYF
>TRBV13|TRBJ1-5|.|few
TGTGCCAGCAGCAACAGGGCGCTCGGAAATCAGCCCCAGCATTTT
CASSNRALGNQPQHF
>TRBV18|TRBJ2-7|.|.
TGTGCCAGCTCACCAGAGGGTGTGGAGCAGTACTTC
CASSPEGVEQYF
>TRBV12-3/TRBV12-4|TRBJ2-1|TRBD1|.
TGTGCCAGCATTCGCCGGGACAGGGGGTACAATGAGCAGTTCTTC
CASIRRDRGYNEQFF
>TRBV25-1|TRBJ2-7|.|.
TGTGCCAGCAGTGAATTATGGGGTTACGAGCAGTACTTC
CASSELWGYEQYF
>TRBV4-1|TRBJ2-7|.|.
TGCGCCAGCAGCCGCCTCGTGGGGGGTGAGCAGTACTTC
CASSRLVGGEQYF
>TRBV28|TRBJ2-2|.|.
TGTGCCAGCACCAGGAAGCCCAACACCGGGGAGCTGTTTTTT
CASTRKPNTGELFF
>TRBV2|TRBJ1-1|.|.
TGTGCCAGCAGAGAACTTGGGACCTTGAACACTGAAGTTTTCTTT
CASRELGTLNTEVFF
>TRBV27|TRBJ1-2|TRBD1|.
TGTGCCAGCAGCCCGGACAGGGGACGAGGCTACACCTTC
CASSPDRGRGYTF
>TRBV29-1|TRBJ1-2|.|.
TGCAGCGTTGAAGCTACTTGGGGTGGCTACACCTTC
CSVEATWGGYTF
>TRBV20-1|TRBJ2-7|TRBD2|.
TGCAGTGCTAGCTTCGGGGGAGGGAAATTAGAGCAGTACTTC
CSASFGGGKLEQYF
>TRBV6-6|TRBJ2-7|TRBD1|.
TGTGCCAGCAGTAAAGGGACAGGGGGCTTTTACGAGCAGTACTTC
CASSKGTGGFYEQYF
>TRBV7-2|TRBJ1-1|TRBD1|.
TGTGCCAGCAGCTCCGTAGCCCTTAAGACAGGGGAGGGTGAAGCTTTCTTT
CASSSVALKTGEGEAFF
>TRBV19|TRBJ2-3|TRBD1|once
TGTGCCAGTAGTCGACAGGGGGCGAGCGCAGATACGCAGTATTTT
CASSRQGASADTQYF
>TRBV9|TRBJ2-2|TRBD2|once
TGTGCCAGCAGCCCCCTATCTTCGAGCGGGAGAATCGGGGAGCTGTTTTTT
CASSPLSSSGRIGELFF
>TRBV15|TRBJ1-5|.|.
TGTGCCACCAGCCGTCATTGGAGCAATCAGCCCCAGCATTTT
CATSRHWSNQPQHF